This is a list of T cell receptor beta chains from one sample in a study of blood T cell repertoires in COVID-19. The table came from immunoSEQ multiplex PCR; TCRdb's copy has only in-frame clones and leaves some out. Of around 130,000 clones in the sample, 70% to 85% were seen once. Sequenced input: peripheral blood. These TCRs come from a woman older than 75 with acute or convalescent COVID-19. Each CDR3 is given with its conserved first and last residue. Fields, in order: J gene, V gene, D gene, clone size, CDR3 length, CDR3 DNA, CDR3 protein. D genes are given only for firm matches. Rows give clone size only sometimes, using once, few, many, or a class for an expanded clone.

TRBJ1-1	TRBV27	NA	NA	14	TGTGCCAGCAGTTGGGGGCAGGGCGATACTGAAGCTTTCTTT	CASSWGQGDTEAFF
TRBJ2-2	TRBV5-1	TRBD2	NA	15	TGCGCCAGCAGCGCGGGACTAGCGGAAGCCGGGGAGCTGTTTTTT	CASSAGLAEAGELFF
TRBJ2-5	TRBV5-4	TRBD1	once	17	TGTGCCAGCAGTGACGGGACAGGTCCTCGAGGCGCAGAGACCCAGTACTTC	CASSDGTGPRGAETQYF
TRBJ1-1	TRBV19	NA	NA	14	TGTGCCAGTAGAATACGACAAAGTGACACTGAAGCTTTCTTT	CASRIRQSDTEAFF
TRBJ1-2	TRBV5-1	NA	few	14	TGCGCCAGCAGCTCAGGACAGACTAACTATGGCTACACCTTC	CASSSGQTNYGYTF
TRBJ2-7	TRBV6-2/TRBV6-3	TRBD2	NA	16	TGTGCCAGCAGTTCCTCCCGGACTAGCGGGGCGTACGAGCAGTACTTC	CASSSSRTSGAYEQYF
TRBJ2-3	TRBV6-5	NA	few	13	TGTGCCAGCAGTTTACAGATCGGAGATACGCAGTATTTT	CASSLQIGDTQYF
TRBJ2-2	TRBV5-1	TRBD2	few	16	TGCGCCAGCAGCCCAAGACTAGCGGGAGCGACCGGGGAGCTGTTTTTT	CASSPRLAGATGELFF
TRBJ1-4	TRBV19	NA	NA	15	TGTGCCAGTACTACTGCCGGACACCTTAATGAAAAACTGTTTTTT	CASTTAGHLNEKLFF
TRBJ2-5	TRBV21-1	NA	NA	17	TGTGCCAGCAGCAAAAGGTCTAGCGGGGGCCGCTTAGAGACCCAGTACTTC	CASSKRSSGGRLETQYF
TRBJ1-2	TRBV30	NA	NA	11	TGTGCCTGGGGGGGCGAAAGGGGCTACACCTTC	CAWGGERGYTF
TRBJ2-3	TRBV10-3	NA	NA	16	TGTGCCATCAGTGGTGGTGGCGGCCCTAGCACAGATACGCAGTATTTT	CAISGGGGPSTDTQYF
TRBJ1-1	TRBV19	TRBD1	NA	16	TGTGCCAGTAGTATCAGAACAGGGGGCGTGAACACTGAAGCTTTCTTT	CASSIRTGGVNTEAFF
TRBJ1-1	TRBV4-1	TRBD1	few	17	TGCGCCAGCAGCCAATCCGGACAGGGAAGGTCTAACACTGAAGCTTTCTTT	CASSQSGQGRSNTEAFF
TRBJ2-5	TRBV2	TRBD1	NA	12	TGTGCCAGCATGACAGGGTTTGGGACCCAGTACTTC	CASMTGFGTQYF
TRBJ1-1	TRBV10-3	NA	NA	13	TGTGCCATCGGGGCGGGGATGAACACTGAAGCTTTCTTT	CAIGAGMNTEAFF
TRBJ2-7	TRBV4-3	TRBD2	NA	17	TGCGCCAGCAGCCAGCATGCTGGACTAGCGGATACCTACGAGCAGTACTTC	CASSQHAGLADTYEQYF
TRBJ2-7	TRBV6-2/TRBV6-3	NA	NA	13	TGTGCCAGCAGTTACGGGGCTCCCTACGAGCAGTACTTC	CASSYGAPYEQYF
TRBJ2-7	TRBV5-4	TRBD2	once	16	TGTGCCAGCAGCTCACTGACTAGCGGGAGCACCTACGAGCAGTACTTC	CASSSLTSGSTYEQYF
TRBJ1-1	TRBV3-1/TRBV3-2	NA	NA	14	TGTGCCAGCAGCCGGGGACATCTGAACACTGAAGCTTTCTTT	CASSRGHLNTEAFF
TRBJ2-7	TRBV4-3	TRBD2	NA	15	TGCGCCAGCAGCCAAGACCCCAGCGGGAGAAACGAGCAGTACTTC	CASSQDPSGRNEQYF
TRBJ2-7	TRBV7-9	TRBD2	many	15	TGTGCCAGCAGCTCCCAACTAGCGGGAGCTCACGAGCAGTACTTC	CASSSQLAGAHEQYF
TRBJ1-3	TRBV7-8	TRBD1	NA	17	TGTGCCAGCAGCTTAAAGAGTAGAGGGGGCCATGGAAACACCATATATTTT	CASSLKSRGGHGNTIYF
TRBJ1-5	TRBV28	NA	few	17	TGTGCCAGCAGTTTCCGGCCAGGAGGTCGGGGCAATCAGCCCCAGCATTTT	CASSFRPGGRGNQPQHF
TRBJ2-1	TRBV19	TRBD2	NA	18	TGTGCCAGTAGTTTGGGACTAGCGGGAGGGCTAACATACAATGAGCAGTTCTTC	CASSLGLAGGLTYNEQFF
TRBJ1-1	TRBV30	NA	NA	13	TGTGCCTGGAGTACAGGGTGGGACACTGAAGCTTTCTTT	CAWSTGWDTEAFF
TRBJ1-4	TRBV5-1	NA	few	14	TGCGCCAGCAGCCACCGGGGGAGGGAGGAAAAACTGTTTTTT	CASSHRGREEKLFF
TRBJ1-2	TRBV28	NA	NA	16	TGTGCCAGCAGCGGAACCGGGACACCTCCGTACTATGGCTACACCTTC	CASSGTGTPPYYGYTF
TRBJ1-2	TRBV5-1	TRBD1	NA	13	TGCGCCAGCAGCCCTGACAGGGACTATGGCTACACCTTC	CASSPDRDYGYTF
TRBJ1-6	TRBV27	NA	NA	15	TGTGCCAGCAGTCCGCGACAGGAGGAAACCTCACCCCTCCACTTT	CASSPRQEETSPLHF
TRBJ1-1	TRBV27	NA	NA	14	TGTGCCAGCAGTTTTGGGACAACGAACACTGAAGCTTTCTTT	CASSFGTTNTEAFF
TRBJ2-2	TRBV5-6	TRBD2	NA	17	TGTGCCAGCAGCTTGCGTTCTAGCGGGAGTCGCGCCGGGGAGCTGTTTTTT	CASSLRSSGSRAGELFF
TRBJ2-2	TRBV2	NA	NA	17	TGTGCCAGCAGTGAATCGGGAGCAGGAAAGAACACCGGGGAGCTGTTTTTT	CASSESGAGKNTGELFF
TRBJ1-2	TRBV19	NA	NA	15	TGTGCCAGTAGTATAGACGGCAGGGCCCACTATGGCTACACCTTC	CASSIDGRAHYGYTF
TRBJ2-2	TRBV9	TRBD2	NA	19	TGTGCCAGCAGCGAATCCGGACTAGCGGGACAACGCGGCACCGGGGAGCTGTTTTTT	CASSESGLAGQRGTGELFF
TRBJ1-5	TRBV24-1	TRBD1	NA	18	TGTGCCACCAGTGATTTCGGGACAGGGAGAGGCTGTAGTCAGCCCCAGCATTTT	CATSDFGTGRGCSQPQHF